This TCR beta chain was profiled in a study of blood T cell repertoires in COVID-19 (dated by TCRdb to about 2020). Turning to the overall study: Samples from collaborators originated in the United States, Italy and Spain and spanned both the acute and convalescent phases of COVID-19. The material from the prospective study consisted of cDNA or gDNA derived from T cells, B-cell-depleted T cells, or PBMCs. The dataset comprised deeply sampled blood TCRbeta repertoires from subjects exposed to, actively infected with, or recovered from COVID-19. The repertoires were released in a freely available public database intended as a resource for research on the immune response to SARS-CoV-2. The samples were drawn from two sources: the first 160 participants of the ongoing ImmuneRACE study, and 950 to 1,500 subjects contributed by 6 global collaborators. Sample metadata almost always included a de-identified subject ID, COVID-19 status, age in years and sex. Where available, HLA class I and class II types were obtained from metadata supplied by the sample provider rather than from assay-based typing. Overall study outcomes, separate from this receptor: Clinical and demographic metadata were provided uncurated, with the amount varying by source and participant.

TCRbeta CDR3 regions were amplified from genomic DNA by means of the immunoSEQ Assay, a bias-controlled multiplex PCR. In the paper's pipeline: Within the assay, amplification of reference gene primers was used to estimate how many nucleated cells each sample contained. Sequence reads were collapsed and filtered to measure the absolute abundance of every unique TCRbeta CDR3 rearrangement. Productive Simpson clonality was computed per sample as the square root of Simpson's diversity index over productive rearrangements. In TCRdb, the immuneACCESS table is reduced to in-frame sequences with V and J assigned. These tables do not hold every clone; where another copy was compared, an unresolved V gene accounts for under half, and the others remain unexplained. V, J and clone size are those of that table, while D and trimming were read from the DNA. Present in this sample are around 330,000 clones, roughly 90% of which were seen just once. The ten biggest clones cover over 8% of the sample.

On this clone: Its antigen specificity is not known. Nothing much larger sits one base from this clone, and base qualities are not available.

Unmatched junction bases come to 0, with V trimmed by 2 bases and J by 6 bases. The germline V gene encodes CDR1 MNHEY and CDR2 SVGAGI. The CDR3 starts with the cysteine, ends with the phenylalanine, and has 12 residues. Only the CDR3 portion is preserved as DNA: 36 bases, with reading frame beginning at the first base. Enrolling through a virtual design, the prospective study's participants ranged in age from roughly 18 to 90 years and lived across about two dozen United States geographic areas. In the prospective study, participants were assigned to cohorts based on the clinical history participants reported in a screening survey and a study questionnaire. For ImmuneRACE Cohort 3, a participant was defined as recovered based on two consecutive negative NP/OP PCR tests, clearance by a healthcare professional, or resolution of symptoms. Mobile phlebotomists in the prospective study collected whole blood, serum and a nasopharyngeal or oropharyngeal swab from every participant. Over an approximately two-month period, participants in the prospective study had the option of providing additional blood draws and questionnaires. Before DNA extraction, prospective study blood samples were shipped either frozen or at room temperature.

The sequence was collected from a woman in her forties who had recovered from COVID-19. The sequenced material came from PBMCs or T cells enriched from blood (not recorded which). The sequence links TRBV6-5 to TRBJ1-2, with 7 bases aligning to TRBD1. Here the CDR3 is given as CASSYGTDGYTF. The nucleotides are TGTGCCAGCAGTTACGGGACAGATGGCTACACCTTC.